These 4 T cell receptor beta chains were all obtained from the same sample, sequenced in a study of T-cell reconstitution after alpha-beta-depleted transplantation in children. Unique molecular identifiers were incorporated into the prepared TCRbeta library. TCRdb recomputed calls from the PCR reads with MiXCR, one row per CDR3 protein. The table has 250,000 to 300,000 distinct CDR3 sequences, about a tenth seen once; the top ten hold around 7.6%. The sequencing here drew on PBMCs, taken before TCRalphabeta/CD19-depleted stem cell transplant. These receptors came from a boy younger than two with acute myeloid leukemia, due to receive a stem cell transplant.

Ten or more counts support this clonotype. The CDR3 here is CASSHSGVNTGELFF. Here the CDR3 DNA reads TGTGCCAGCAGCCACTCCGGGGTAAACACCGGGGAGCTGTTTTTT. The chain is built from TRBV3-1 and TRBJ2-2, with D perhaps matching TRBD2 (5 bases). Germline values: CDR1 LGHDT, CDR2 YNNKEL (reference sequence). The V gene lost 3 bases and the J gene lost 2 bases, with 10 bases spanning the gap. The CDR3 covers 15 residues.

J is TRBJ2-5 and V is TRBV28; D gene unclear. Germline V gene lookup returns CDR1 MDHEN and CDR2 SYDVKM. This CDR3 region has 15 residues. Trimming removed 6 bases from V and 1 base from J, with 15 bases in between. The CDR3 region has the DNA TGTGCCAGCAGAACTGAGACGACGCCCCAAGAGACCCAGTACTTC. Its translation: CASRTETTPQETQYF.

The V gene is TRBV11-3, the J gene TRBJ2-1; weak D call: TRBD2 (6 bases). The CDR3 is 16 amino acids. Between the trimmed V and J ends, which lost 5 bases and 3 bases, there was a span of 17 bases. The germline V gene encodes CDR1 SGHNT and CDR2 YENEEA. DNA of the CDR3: TGTGCCAGCAGCGAGCTAGCGCCCCTGGTCTACAATGAGCAGTTCTTC. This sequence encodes CASSELAPLVYNEQFF.

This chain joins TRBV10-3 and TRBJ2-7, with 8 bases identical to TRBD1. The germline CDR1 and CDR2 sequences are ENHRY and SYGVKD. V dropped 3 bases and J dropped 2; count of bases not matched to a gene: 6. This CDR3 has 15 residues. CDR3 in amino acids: CAISERDRSTYEQYF. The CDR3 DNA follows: TGTGCCATCAGTGAACGGGACAGGTCTACCTACGAGCAGTACTTC.